Listed below are T cell receptor beta chains from one sample, sequenced in a study of cytomegalovirus exposure and HLA in healthy donors. The repertoire was sequenced with immunoSEQ multiplex PCR; TCRdb's copy has only in-frame clones and lacks some. This sample has about 160,000 clones, with roughly 85% found just once. Sequenced sample: PBMCs. The origin of the receptors is a woman aged 50 to 60 in good health and CMV-seronegative. The CDR3 runs from the conserved cysteine through the conserved F or W. A D gene is named only where the DNA matches it firmly. Rows may omit the clone size; those that give it use once, few, many or a size class.

clone_size j_call d_call v_call cdr3_aa cdr3_nt
NA TRBJ1-3 NA TRBV27 CASSSRPKRGMARGNTIYF TGTGCCAGCAGTTCCCGCCCGAAAAGGGGGATGGCCAGGGGAAACACCATATATTTT
NA TRBJ1-5 NA TRBV4-3 CASSQDGGSPGQPQHF TGCGCCAGCAGCCAAGATGGGGGGTCCCCGGGGCAGCCCCAGCATTTT
few TRBJ2-3 NA TRBV29-1 CSVGGRSTDTQYF TGCAGCGTGGGGGGGCGGAGCACAGATACGCAGTATTTT
NA TRBJ2-7 NA TRBV29-1 CSVGSRGHEQYF TGCAGCGTTGGGAGTAGGGGCCACGAGCAGTACTTC
NA TRBJ2-1 TRBD2 TRBV28 CAYGTSGRADEQFF TGTGCCTACGGGACTAGCGGGAGGGCCGATGAGCAGTTCTTC
NA TRBJ1-4 NA TRBV6-1 CASTRQLPTNEKLFF TGTGCCAGCACTCGACAGCTTCCAACTAATGAAAAACTGTTTTTT
NA TRBJ2-1 TRBD2 TRBV9 CASSTGLAEEQFF TGTGCCAGCAGCACCGGACTAGCGGAAGAGCAGTTCTTC
NA TRBJ1-4 TRBD1 TRBV10-3 CAITRGQGGGEKLFF TGTGCCATCACTAGAGGACAGGGAGGGGGTGAAAAACTGTTTTTT
NA TRBJ2-7 NA TRBV10-2 CASTQGAGEQYF TGCGCCAGCACTCAGGGCGCTGGGGAGCAGTACTTC
once TRBJ1-5 NA TRBV7-9 CASNRDSNQPQHF TGTGCCAGCAACAGGGATAGCAATCAGCCCCAGCATTTT
NA TRBJ2-5 NA TRBV5-1 CASSGPGGMMETQYF TGCGCCAGCAGCGGTCCAGGAGGAATGATGGAGACCCAGTACTTC
NA TRBJ2-7 NA TRBV23-1 CASSGFRTVGKYF TGCGCCAGCAGTGGGTTCCGGACAGTCGGGAAGTACTTC
once TRBJ1-2 NA TRBV4-1 CASSQDEGQVNYGYTF TGCGCCAGCAGCCAAGACGAGGGCCAGGTTAACTATGGCTACACCTTC
NA TRBJ2-1 NA TRBV7-8 CASSLQASSGEQFF TGTGCCAGCAGCTTACAGGCTAGCTCAGGTGAGCAGTTCTTC
NA TRBJ1-2 TRBD1 TRBV28 CASSNDRGQGYTF TGTGCCAGCAGTAACGACAGGGGGCAAGGCTACACCTTC
NA TRBJ2-7 NA TRBV6-5 CASSYPTTGASYEQYF TGTGCCAGCAGTTACCCTACGACAGGAGCTTCCTACGAGCAGTACTTC
NA TRBJ2-3 TRBD2 TRBV13 CASSLGRAGGTDTQYF TGTGCCAGCAGCTTAGGCCGTGCGGGAGGCACAGATACGCAGTATTTT
NA TRBJ2-2 NA TRBV9 CASSASDGTPPGELFF TGTGCCAGCAGCGCATCTGACGGGACTCCCCCCGGGGAGCTGTTTTTT
NA TRBJ2-5 NA TRBV6-5 CASRRLVEVETQYF TGTGCCAGCAGGAGACTAGTTGAGGTAGAGACCCAGTACTTC
NA TRBJ2-7 TRBD1 TRBV19 CASSSRDRGYEQYF TGTGCCAGTAGTAGCCGGGACAGGGGCTACGAGCAGTACTTC
NA TRBJ2-7 NA TRBV19 CASSTSWGGTGGEQYF TGTGCCAGTAGTACCTCCTGGGGGGGCACAGGGGGCGAGCAGTACTTC
NA TRBJ1-1 NA TRBV5-8 CASSLVRGTGEGYTEAFF TGTGCCAGCAGCTTGGTGCGGGGTACGGGGGAGGGGTACACTGAAGCTTTCTTT
few TRBJ2-5 TRBD2 TRBV18 CASLTGGETQYF TGTGCCAGCCTCACGGGGGGAGAGACCCAGTACTTC
NA TRBJ1-3 NA TRBV23-1 CASSLSLLGNTIYF TGCGCCAGCAGTCTTTCCCTACTTGGAAACACCATATATTTT
NA TRBJ1-2 NA TRBV27 CASSTDPGVAGYTF TGTGCCAGCAGCACCGATCCGGGGGTTGCTGGCTACACCTTC
few TRBJ1-4 TRBD1 TRBV5-1 CATGQGEVVNEKLFF TGCGCCACGGGACAGGGAGAAGTGGTTAATGAAAAACTGTTTTTT
NA TRBJ1-2 NA TRBV14 CASSQLQGHYGYTF TGTGCCAGCAGCCAGTTACAGGGACACTATGGCTACACCTTC
NA TRBJ1-5 TRBD1 TRBV28 CASTSRTGYDQPQHF TGTGCCAGCACCTCCCGGACAGGGTACGATCAGCCCCAGCATTTT
NA TRBJ1-5 NA TRBV27 CASSLTGQNQPQHF TGTGCCAGCAGTTTAACAGGGCAGAATCAGCCCCAGCATTTT
NA TRBJ1-4 TRBD1 TRBV2 CASSRDRGREKLFF TGTGCCAGCAGTCGGGACAGGGGGAGAGAAAAACTGTTTTTT
NA TRBJ1-1 TRBD1 TRBV29-1 CSVGGRGRGNTEAFF TGCAGCGTTGGCGGGAGGGGGCGGGGGAACACTGAAGCTTTCTTT
few TRBJ2-7 NA TRBV5-1 CASSEFPSSYEQYF TGCGCCAGCAGTGAGTTTCCGAGCTCCTACGAGCAGTACTTC
NA TRBJ2-7 NA TRBV7-2 CASSPNLDLASYEQYF TGTGCCAGCAGCCCCAACCTCGATTTGGCCTCCTACGAGCAGTACTTC